Listed below are T cell receptor beta chains from one sample, sequenced in a study of blood T cell repertoires in COVID-19. Repertoires were generated with immunoSEQ multiplex PCR, while TCRdb's copy carries only in-frame clones and drops some. The data show fewer than 250,000 clones, 84% seen once. What was sequenced was peripheral blood. The receptor set was obtained from a woman in her seventies with active or convalescent COVID-19. Each CDR3 is given with its conserved first and last residue. The D gene is left open where the match is weak.

j_call: TRBJ2-1
v_call: TRBV19
d_call: -
cdr3_length: 15
cdr3_aa: CASNPGKGWGTEQFF
cdr3_nt: TGTGCCAGTAATCCGGGGAAGGGGTGGGGGACAGAGCAGTTCTTC

j_call: TRBJ1-5
v_call: TRBV2
d_call: TRBD1
cdr3_length: 15
cdr3_aa: CASSFGTGVNQPQHF
cdr3_nt: TGTGCCAGCAGTTTTGGGACAGGGGTGAATCAGCCCCAGCATTTT

j_call: TRBJ2-1
v_call: TRBV5-1
d_call: TRBD1
cdr3_length: 15
cdr3_aa: CASSSGQGADNEQFF
cdr3_nt: TGCGCCAGCAGCTCCGGACAGGGGGCCGACAATGAGCAGTTCTTC

j_call: TRBJ2-1
v_call: TRBV7-9
d_call: -
cdr3_length: 16
cdr3_aa: CASSLKARNSYNEQFF
cdr3_nt: TGTGCCAGCAGCTTAAAGGCTAGGAATTCCTACAATGAGCAGTTCTTC

j_call: TRBJ1-2
v_call: TRBV27
d_call: -
cdr3_length: 13
cdr3_aa: CASSLVGGHGYTF
cdr3_nt: TGTGCCAGCAGTTTAGTTGGAGGGCATGGCTACACCTTC

j_call: TRBJ1-4
v_call: TRBV28
d_call: -
cdr3_length: 15
cdr3_aa: CASSTIGRGVEKLFF
cdr3_nt: TGTGCCAGCAGTACCATCGGGAGGGGGGTGGAAAAACTGTTTTTT

j_call: TRBJ1-5
v_call: TRBV30
d_call: TRBD1
cdr3_length: 14
cdr3_aa: CAWSVGTEVQPQHF
cdr3_nt: TGTGCCTGGAGTGTAGGGACAGAGGTTCAGCCCCAGCATTTT

j_call: TRBJ1-1
v_call: TRBV27
d_call: -
cdr3_length: 14
cdr3_aa: CASSLSLANTEAFF
cdr3_nt: TGTGCCAGCAGTTTATCCCTGGCGAACACTGAAGCTTTCTTT

j_call: TRBJ2-6
v_call: TRBV7-9
d_call: -
cdr3_length: 18
cdr3_aa: CASSLGILRGSGANVLTF
cdr3_nt: TGTGCCAGCAGCTTAGGTATACTCAGGGGCTCTGGGGCCAACGTCCTGACTTTC

j_call: TRBJ1-3
v_call: TRBV11-2
d_call: -
cdr3_length: 14
cdr3_aa: CASSLGGSGNTIYF
cdr3_nt: TGTGCCAGCAGTCTCGGAGGCTCTGGAAACACCATATATTTT

j_call: TRBJ1-2
v_call: TRBV9
d_call: TRBD1
cdr3_length: 15
cdr3_aa: CASSVEPGGVGGYTF
cdr3_nt: TGTGCCAGCAGCGTAGAACCAGGGGGCGTGGGTGGCTACACCTTC

j_call: TRBJ2-3
v_call: TRBV24-1
d_call: TRBD2
cdr3_length: 14
cdr3_aa: CATSAAGVQDTQYF
cdr3_nt: TGTGCCACCAGCGCAGCGGGAGTGCAAGATACGCAGTATTTT

j_call: TRBJ2-7
v_call: TRBV5-4
d_call: -
cdr3_length: 16
cdr3_aa: CASSLYWATSSDEQYF
cdr3_nt: TGTGCCAGCAGCTTGTATTGGGCGACTAGTTCTGACGAGCAGTACTTC

j_call: TRBJ2-2
v_call: TRBV12-3/TRBV12-4
d_call: -
cdr3_length: 12
cdr3_aa: CASSLVSGELFF
cdr3_nt: TGTGCCAGCAGTTTAGTCTCCGGGGAGCTGTTTTTT